Below, 9 T cell receptor beta chains from the same sample are listed, as sequenced in a study of blood T cell repertoires in COVID-19. Using immunoSEQ multiplex PCR, the repertoire was profiled, and TCRdb retains in-frame clones only, with some absent. The sample holds roughly 200,000 clones, approximately 80% seen once. The sequenced material came from peripheral blood. These receptors were taken from a man aged 45-65 years who had recovered from COVID-19.

V gene TRBV13 combines with J gene TRBJ2-1, with 8 bases lining up with TRBD2. Per the germline V gene, CDR1 is PRHDT and CDR2 is FYEKMQ (reference sequence). Trimming took 4 bases from V and 2 from J; bases not matched to a gene: 1. The CDR3 length is 14 residues. The CDR3 nucleotides read TGTGCCAGCAGCTCTAGCGGGCCCTACAATGAGCAGTTCTTC. It specifies CASSSSGPYNEQFF.

This clone has ten or more counts. The chain links TRBV19 to TRBJ1-4; D possibly corresponds to TRBD1 (6 bases). V was cut by 3 bases and J by 5 bases, with 19 bases left in between. The germline gives CDR1 LNHDA, CDR2 SQIVND (reference sequence). The length of the CDR3 is 17 residues. The CDR3 loop is CASSIRLPGQENEKLFF. The CDR3, as DNA: TGTGCCAGTAGTATTAGGCTCCCGGGACAAGAGAATGAAAAACTGTTTTTT.

This chain links TRBV9 with TRBJ1-2; a weak D match, TRBD1 (6 bases). This CDR3 has 13 amino acids. V was pared by 6 bases and J by 2 bases, with 11 bases between. Per the germline V gene, CDR1 is SGDLS and CDR2 is YYNGEE. The CDR3 DNA sequence: TGTGCCAGCACCTACACAGGGAACTATGGCTACACCTTC. Protein product: CASTYTGNYGYTF.

The chain employs TRBV11-2 and TRBJ2-7, with 11 bases that match TRBD2. This CDR3 has 14 amino acids. CDR1 is SGHAT and CDR2 is FQNNGV in the germline V gene. Losses at the gene ends were 5 bases for V and 5 bases for J; bases not matched to a gene: 5. The CDR3: CASSLLAGVNEQYF. CDR3 bases: TGTGCCAGCAGCCTACTAGCGGGAGTGAACGAGCAGTACTTC.

This clone was seen more than once but under ten times. The chain combines TRBV10-3 with TRBJ1-3; possibly TRBD1 for D (5 bases). The germline V and J ends were trimmed by 0 bases and 8 bases, with 20 bases remaining between them. CDR3 length equals 17 residues. Looked up from germline, CDR1 is ENHRY and CDR2 is SYGVKD. The CDR3 spells CAISESRGRGVEDTIYF. The CDR3 DNA is TGTGCCATCAGTGAGTCCCGCGGAAGGGGTGTTGAGGACACCATATATTTT.

The V gene is TRBV14, the J gene TRBJ1-1; D is undetermined. From germline, CDR1 is SGHDN and CDR2 FVKESK. This CDR3 region has 13 residues. Trimming took 3 bases from V and 11 from J, leaving 16 bases between them. The CDR3 here is CASSHLDSDRAFF. The CDR3 DNA is TGTGCCAGCAGCCATCTTGACTCCGATCGGGCTTTCTTT.

The chain employs TRBV5-4 and TRBJ2-3; 8 bases are a match to TRBD1. Germline trimming cut 2 bases from V and 6 bases from J; bases unmatched to any gene: 5. This CDR3 has 14 residues. Germline V gives CDR1 SGHNT, CDR2 YYREEE (reference sequence). CDR3 DNA: TGTGCCAGCAGCTTAGGGACAGGCTTTGATACGCAGTATTTT. It encodes CASSLGTGFDTQYF.

The genes are TRBV6-6 and TRBJ1-2, with 8 bases matching TRBD1. CDR1 MNHNY and CDR2 SVGAGI come from the germline V gene (reference sequence). V lost 5 bases, J lost 7 bases, and 12 bases stayed unmatched. The CDR3 covers 15 residues. CDR3 nucleotides: TGTGCCAGCAGTACCGGACAGGGAAGACGGTCTGGCTACACCTTC. Residues: CASSTGQGRRSGYTF.

V is TRBV30 and J is TRBJ2-4; no clear D gene. The CDR3 loop spans 12 amino acids. Germline V gives CDR1 GTSNPN, CDR2 SVGIG (reference sequence). Deletions cut 1 base from V and 10 bases from J, with 11 bases between. CDR3 coding DNA: TGTGCCTGGAGTGACAGAATAAGGATTCAGTACTTC. It specifies CAWSDRIRIQYF.